Included here is one TCR beta chain sequence, with context. The junction and the germline gene differ at one end; a read error may be behind it. The record originates from a study of tumor-infiltrating lymphocytes in primary liver carcinoma. On the study more broadly: Tumors were staged T1-T3 N0M0 and measured 4.2 to 10 cm across. Samples had roughly 3.5 to 7.13 million productive TCRbeta reads, comparable between tissue types.

This CDR3 comprises 13 residues. Germline V CDR1 and CDR2: MNHNY, SVGAGI (reference sequence). Total RNA amounting to roughly 450 ng was the source from which TCR beta cDNA was made with a constant-region primer. Amplification in three nested multiplex PCR rounds with slightly modified ARM-PCR gave rise to TCR beta libraries. The study ran its first two PCR rounds for approximately 10 cycles each, using TRBV1-TRBV30 forward primers and a C-beta reverse primer. TCRdb re-analysed the multiplex PCR reads in MiXCR, keeping a single row per CDR3 protein. The sample has fewer than 250,000 distinct CDR3 sequences; around 85% are singletons. It was from about 19-30 mg of unsorted bulk tissue that RNA and DNA were co-extracted. Resection treated the patients' primary liver carcinoma. Enrolled patients were chronically infected with HBV and treatment-naive.

V usage is TRBV6-6 and J usage is TRBJ1-1; 9 positions match TRBD1. This sequence was found in a man aged 35 to 55 with primary liver carcinoma and hepatitis B virus infection. Sequences were obtained from tumor tissue from primary liver carcinoma. The CDR3 loop is CASRTGGNTEALF. CDR3 bases: TGTGCCAGCAGGACAGGGGGGAATACTGAAGCTTTATTT.